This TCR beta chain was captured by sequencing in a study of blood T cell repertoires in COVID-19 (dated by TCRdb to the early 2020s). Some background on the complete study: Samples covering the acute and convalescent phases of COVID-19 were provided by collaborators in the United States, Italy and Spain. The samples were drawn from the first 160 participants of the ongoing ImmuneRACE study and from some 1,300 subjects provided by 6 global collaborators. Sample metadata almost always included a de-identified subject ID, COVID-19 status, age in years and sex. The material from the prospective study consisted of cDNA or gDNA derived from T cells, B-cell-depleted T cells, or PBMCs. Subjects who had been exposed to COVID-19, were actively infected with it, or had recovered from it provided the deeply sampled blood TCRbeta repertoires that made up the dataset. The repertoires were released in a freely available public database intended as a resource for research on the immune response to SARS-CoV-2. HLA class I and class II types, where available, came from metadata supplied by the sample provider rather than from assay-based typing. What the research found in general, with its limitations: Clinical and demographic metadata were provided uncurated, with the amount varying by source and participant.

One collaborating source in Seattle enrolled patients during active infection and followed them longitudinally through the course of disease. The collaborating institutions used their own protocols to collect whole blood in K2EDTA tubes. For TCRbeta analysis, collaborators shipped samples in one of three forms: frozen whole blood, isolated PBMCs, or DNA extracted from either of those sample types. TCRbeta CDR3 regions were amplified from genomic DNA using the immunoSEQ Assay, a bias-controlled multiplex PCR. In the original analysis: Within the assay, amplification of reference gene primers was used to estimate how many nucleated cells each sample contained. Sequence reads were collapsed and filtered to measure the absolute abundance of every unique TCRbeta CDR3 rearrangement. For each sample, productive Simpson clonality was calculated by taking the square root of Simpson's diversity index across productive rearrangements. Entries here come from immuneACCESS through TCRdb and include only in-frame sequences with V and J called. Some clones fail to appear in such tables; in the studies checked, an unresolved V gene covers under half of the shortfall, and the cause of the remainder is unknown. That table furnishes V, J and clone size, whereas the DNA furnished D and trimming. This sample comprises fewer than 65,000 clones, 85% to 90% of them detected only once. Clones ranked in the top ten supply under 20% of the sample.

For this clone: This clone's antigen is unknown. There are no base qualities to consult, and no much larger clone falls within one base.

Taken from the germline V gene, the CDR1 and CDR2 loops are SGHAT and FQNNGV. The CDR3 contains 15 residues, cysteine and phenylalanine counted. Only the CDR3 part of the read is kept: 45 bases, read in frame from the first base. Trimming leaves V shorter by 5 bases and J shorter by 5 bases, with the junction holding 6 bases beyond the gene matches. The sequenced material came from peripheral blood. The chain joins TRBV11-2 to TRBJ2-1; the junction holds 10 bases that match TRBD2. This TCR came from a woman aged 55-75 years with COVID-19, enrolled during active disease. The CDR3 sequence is CASSPYGLADNEQFF. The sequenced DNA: TGTGCCAGCAGCCCTTACGGACTAGCGGACAATGAGCAGTTCTTC.